The present TCR beta chain was sequenced within a study of CD8+CD57+ T cells in acquired aplastic anemia. Study summary: Sorted CD4+ and CD8+ cells yielded about 2.9 ug of DNA on average.

The TCR beta profiling, which covered VDJ combination and CDR3 sequence, was carried out using genomic DNA as the template. In TCRdb, the reads were re-called with MiXCR into one record per CDR3 protein. The table lists 300,000 or so distinct CDR3 sequences, roughly half of them singletons. Germline V gives CDR1 SGHVS, CDR2 FQNEAQ. V gave up 0 bases and J gave up 4 bases, with 4 bases separating them. This CDR3 region has 13 residues. This clonotype was observed a few times. The chain recombines TRBV7-8 with TRBJ2-1, with D unclear. Material for sequencing was sorted CD4+, CD8+, or CD8+CD57+ T cells (not recorded which) from PBMCs. The receptor was isolated from a human donor with severe aplastic anemia or a healthy control (not recorded which). The CDR3 loop is CASSLAAYNEQFF. CDR3 bases: TGTGCCAGCAGCTTAGCAGCGTACAATGAGCAGTTCTTC. Based on the CDR3 plus reference TRBV7-8 and TRBJ2-1, the full variable domain is GAGVSQSPRYKVAKRGQDVALRCDPISGHVSLFWYQQALGQGPEFLTYFQNEAQLDKSGLPSDRFFAERPEGSVSTLKIQRTQQEDSAVYLCASSLAAYNEQFFGPGTRLTVL.